This TCR beta chain was documented in a study of blood T cells in healthy people across ages. Study context: About one barcoded beta molecule per two T cells came from capture by template switching.

Together with a sample-barcoded 5' primer, a J-beta primer mix was included in a second PCR lasting about 6 to 12 cycles. Each CDR3 protein gets one entry after TCRdb re-called the 5' RACE reads with MiXCR. The sample shows 800,000 to 1,300,000 distinct CDR3 sequences, under 30% of them seen only once. Germline loops: CDR1 MNHEY, CDR2 SMNVEV (reference sequence). V lost 2 bases and J lost 2; bases outside the gene matches: 6. The CDR3 runs 15 residues. The same data also went into a second study, on T cells of mothers and their children.

The receptor comes from a girl aged 2 to 9 in good health. Sequenced input: blood. V is TRBV27 and J is TRBJ2-7, with 7 bases fitting TRBD1. DNA of the CDR3: TGTGCCAGCAGTTTAGCAGGGGGAAGTGCCTACGAGCAGTACTTC. Protein: CASSLAGGSAYEQYF.